This T cell receptor beta chain was identified in a study of cytomegalovirus exposure and HLA in healthy donors. Study results and caveats: Confirmation was obtained in vitro that a few CMV-associated chains are specific for CMV antigens. Using the classifier, cytomegalovirus status was reportedly diagnosed with high specificity and sensitivity.

In the case of this clone: Its antigen is still unknown.

Measured with immunoSEQ multiplex PCR; TCRdb has only the in-frame clones, and not every one. The sample has approximately 150,000 clones, around nine tenths seen once. This CDR3 is built from 14 residues. Germline CDR1 reads SNHLY; CDR2 reads FYNNEI. Trimming removed 4 bases at V and 1 base at J, with 10 bases between. The J gene is TRBJ1-2, the V gene TRBV2, with D uncertain. This TCR came from a woman aged 30 to 39 in good health and CMV-seronegative. The sequenced sample consisted of PBMCs. CDR3 sequence: CASSGPENNYGYTF. The CDR3 nucleotides are TGTGCCAGCAGTGGGCCAGAAAATAACTATGGCTACACCTTC.